A selection of T cell receptor beta chains follows, all from one sample in a study of blood T cell repertoires in COVID-19. Clones were read by immunoSEQ multiplex PCR, and TCRdb kept only the in-frame ones, dropping some. The sample yields approximately 51,000 clones, about 88% seen once. Sequenced: peripheral blood. The receptor set was obtained from a man between 35 and 55 years old with active COVID-19. CDR3s include the opening cysteine and the closing phenylalanine or tryptophan. The order of the fields is clone size, V gene, D gene, J gene, CDR3 DNA, CDR3 protein. A D gene is named only where the DNA matches it firmly. The size of a clone is reported for some rows only, either as once, few or many, or as a class for expanded clones.

size: .
V: TRBV3-1/TRBV3-2
D: .
J: TRBJ1-1
DNA: TGTGCCAGCAGCCAAGATCGGAGCTCTGAAGCTTTCTTT
CDR3: CASSQDRSSEAFF

size: .
V: TRBV5-4
D: .
J: TRBJ2-7
DNA: TGTGCCAGCAGCACGGGACTTACGAGCTCCTACGAGCAGTACTTC
CDR3: CASSTGLTSSYEQYF

size: .
V: TRBV27
D: TRBD1
J: TRBJ1-2
DNA: TGTGCCAGCAGTCCTGACAGGGGCGTCTATGGCTACACCTTC
CDR3: CASSPDRGVYGYTF

size: .
V: TRBV5-6
D: .
J: TRBJ1-1
DNA: TGTGCCAGTCACAGGAACACTGAAGCTTTCTTT
CDR3: CASHRNTEAFF

size: .
V: TRBV6-1
D: .
J: TRBJ1-6
DNA: TGTGCCAGCAGTGAGGCCCAGGCGGAGGCACCCCTCCACTTT
CDR3: CASSEAQAEAPLHF

size: .
V: TRBV19
D: TRBD1
J: TRBJ2-5
DNA: TGTGCCAGTAGCCGGAGACAGGGGGGAGAGACCCAGTACTTC
CDR3: CASSRRQGGETQYF

size: .
V: TRBV28
D: .
J: TRBJ1-4
DNA: TGTGCCAGCAGGGAGAGCGTAACTGAAAAACTGTTTTTT
CDR3: CASRESVTEKLFF

size: .
V: TRBV5-5
D: .
J: TRBJ1-5
DNA: TGTGCCAGCAGCTTGGTTCAACAGGAAAATCAGCCCCAGCATTTT
CDR3: CASSLVQQENQPQHF

size: .
V: TRBV5-1
D: TRBD2
J: TRBJ2-3
DNA: TGCGCCAGCAGCTTGGGACTAGCGGGAGAGGCAGATACGCAGTATTTT
CDR3: CASSLGLAGEADTQYF

size: .
V: TRBV6-5
D: .
J: TRBJ1-1
DNA: TGTGCCAGCAATGGGCGTTCGGACACTGAAGCTTTCTTT
CDR3: CASNGRSDTEAFF

size: .
V: TRBV19
D: .
J: TRBJ1-5
DNA: TGTGCCAGTAGTATCCCCCAGGCCGGCAATCAGCCCCAGCATTTT
CDR3: CASSIPQAGNQPQHF

size: .
V: TRBV28
D: TRBD2
J: TRBJ2-7
DNA: TGTGCCAGCAGTTTGGGTGGGAGGGCCTTAGAGCAGTACTTC
CDR3: CASSLGGRALEQYF

size: .
V: TRBV10-3
D: TRBD1
J: TRBJ1-1
DNA: TGTGCCATCAGTGCGGCCGGGACAGGGTTAGGCACTGAAGCTTTCTTT
CDR3: CAISAAGTGLGTEAFF

size: .
V: TRBV14
D: TRBD1
J: TRBJ1-1
DNA: TGTGCCAGCAGCACCCGGGACAGGCCGAACACTGAAGCTTTCTTT
CDR3: CASSTRDRPNTEAFF

size: .
V: TRBV5-1
D: TRBD1
J: TRBJ1-6
DNA: TGCGCCAGCAGCCCCGCGCCGGGACAGGGATACTCACCCCTCCACTTT
CDR3: CASSPAPGQGYSPLHF

size: .
V: TRBV3-1/TRBV3-2
D: .
J: TRBJ1-2
DNA: TGTGCCAGCAGCCAAGGGCCAGGGACATCTAGCTACACCTTC
CDR3: CASSQGPGTSSYTF

size: .
V: TRBV15
D: .
J: TRBJ1-5
DNA: TGTGCCACCAGCAGAGATCTCGGGAGCAATCAGCCCCAGCATTTT
CDR3: CATSRDLGSNQPQHF

size: .
V: TRBV10-3
D: .
J: TRBJ2-2
DNA: TGTGCCGCGTCTCCCGGGACATTGAACACCGGGGAGCTGTTTTTT
CDR3: CAASPGTLNTGELFF

size: .
V: TRBV6-1
D: TRBD1
J: TRBJ2-7
DNA: TGTGCCAGCAGTGAAGCCTATCGACAGGGGGTAAAGGGCTACGAGCAGTACTTC
CDR3: CASSEAYRQGVKGYEQYF

size: .
V: TRBV28
D: .
J: TRBJ2-1
DNA: TGTGCCAGCAGTTTATACGGGGGCAATGAGCAGTTCTTC
CDR3: CASSLYGGNEQFF

size: .
V: TRBV28
D: .
J: TRBJ1-5
DNA: TGTGCCAGCAGTTTCCGGCCGTACGGACTCAATCAGCCCCAGCATTTT
CDR3: CASSFRPYGLNQPQHF

size: .
V: TRBV7-3
D: TRBD2
J: TRBJ2-5
DNA: TGTGCCAGCAACCCCCAGGCGGGAGGGCCAGACGGCGGAGAAGAGACCCAGTACTTC
CDR3: CASNPQAGGPDGGEETQYF

size: .
V: TRBV6-6
D: TRBD1
J: TRBJ1-1
DNA: TGTGCCAGCAGAATGGACAGGCTGAACACTGAAGCTTTCTTT
CDR3: CASRMDRLNTEAFF

size: .
V: TRBV11-2
D: TRBD2
J: TRBJ2-1
DNA: TGTGCCAGCAGCCCACGACTAGCGGGACTATACAATGAGCAGTTCTTC
CDR3: CASSPRLAGLYNEQFF

size: .
V: TRBV4-1
D: .
J: TRBJ1-2
DNA: TGCGCCAGCAGCCGAGGAGAATTGAGGGGCTACACCTTC
CDR3: CASSRGELRGYTF

size: .
V: TRBV5-1
D: .
J: TRBJ2-3
DNA: TGCGCCAGCAGCCCCGGGGTTCGAGACACAGATACGCAGTATTTT
CDR3: CASSPGVRDTDTQYF

size: few
V: TRBV7-9
D: .
J: TRBJ2-2
DNA: TGTGCCAGCAGCCCTCAGGTTACCGGGGAGCTGTTTTTT
CDR3: CASSPQVTGELFF

size: .
V: TRBV11-2
D: .
J: TRBJ2-3
DNA: TGTGCCAGCAGCTTCGAGAACACAGATACGCAGTATTTT
CDR3: CASSFENTDTQYF

size: .
V: TRBV28
D: .
J: TRBJ2-7
DNA: TGTGCCAGCAGTGAACCCCCCGGCGGGCAGTACTTC
CDR3: CASSEPPGGQYF

size: .
V: TRBV5-8
D: TRBD2
J: TRBJ2-5
DNA: TGTGCCAGCAGCACCGAAAGTAGCGGGAGGGCCTTAGGGGAGACCCAGTACTTC
CDR3: CASSTESSGRALGETQYF

size: .
V: TRBV19
D: .
J: TRBJ1-4
DNA: TGTGCCAGTAGTATGAGGAGGCAGCCATCGACTAATGAAAAACTGTTTTTT
CDR3: CASSMRRQPSTNEKLFF

size: .
V: TRBV2
D: TRBD2
J: TRBJ2-1
DNA: TGTGCCAGCAGTGATCAGCGGGATAGTAATGAGCAGTTCTTC
CDR3: CASSDQRDSNEQFF

size: .
V: TRBV2
D: .
J: TRBJ2-3
DNA: TGTGCCAGCAGTGCTAGGCTAGGATTTCGAGATACGCAGTATTTT
CDR3: CASSARLGFRDTQYF

size: .
V: TRBV6-1
D: .
J: TRBJ1-5
DNA: TGTGCCAGCAGTGAAAGGGTCAGGGCTGGTAATCAGCCCCAGCATTTT
CDR3: CASSERVRAGNQPQHF

size: .
V: TRBV27
D: .
J: TRBJ1-6
DNA: TGTGCCAGCAGTTTATTTTTACCGAGCTCCTATAATTCACCCCTCCACTTT
CDR3: CASSLFLPSSYNSPLHF

size: .
V: TRBV3-1/TRBV3-2
D: TRBD2
J: TRBJ2-1
DNA: TGTGCCAGCAGCCAAGATTGGACTAGCGGGAGGCCCCCGTTCTTC
CDR3: CASSQDWTSGRPPFF

size: .
V: TRBV5-3
D: .
J: TRBJ1-2
DNA: TGTGCCAGAAGCTTGGCCAAGGAAACACTACTTGCTAACTATGGCTACACCTTC
CDR3: CARSLAKETLLANYGYTF

size: .
V: TRBV28
D: .
J: TRBJ1-1
DNA: TGTGCCAGCATTTCAGTGAACACTGAAGCTTTCTTT
CDR3: CASISVNTEAFF

size: .
V: TRBV5-1
D: TRBD1
J: TRBJ2-7
DNA: TGCGCCAGCAGGACAGGGGGCACCTACGAGCAGTACTTC
CDR3: CASRTGGTYEQYF

size: .
V: TRBV13
D: .
J: TRBJ2-2
DNA: TGTGCCAGCAGCTTGAGGTACACCGGGGAGCTGTTTTTT
CDR3: CASSLRYTGELFF

size: .
V: TRBV5-1
D: .
J: TRBJ1-6
DNA: TGCGCCAGCAGCCGGGGATCGGGAGGGTCACCCCTCCACTTT
CDR3: CASSRGSGGSPLHF

size: .
V: TRBV19
D: TRBD1
J: TRBJ2-1
DNA: TGTGCCAGTAGTATAGGGGACAGGGATTTCAATGAGCAGTTCTTC
CDR3: CASSIGDRDFNEQFF

size: .
V: TRBV28
D: TRBD2
J: TRBJ2-7
DNA: TGTGCCAGCAGTTTATGGACTAGCGGGAGGCCCTATGCCTACGAGCAGTACTTC
CDR3: CASSLWTSGRPYAYEQYF

size: .
V: TRBV28
D: TRBD1
J: TRBJ1-5
DNA: TGTGCCAGCAGTTTAAGTTCGGGACAGGGCCTTTATCAGCCCCAGCATTTT
CDR3: CASSLSSGQGLYQPQHF

size: .
V: TRBV7-8
D: .
J: TRBJ1-5
DNA: TGTGCCAGCAGCTTACAGGGAGGGGGGATAAATCAGCCCCAGCATTTT
CDR3: CASSLQGGGINQPQHF

size: .
V: TRBV28
D: TRBD1
J: TRBJ2-7
DNA: TGTGCCAGCAGTTTACGGACAGGTATATCCTACGAGCAGTACTTC
CDR3: CASSLRTGISYEQYF

size: .
V: TRBV14
D: .
J: TRBJ2-7
DNA: TGTGCCAGCAGCCAAGAACAGGGAGACTACGAGCAGTACTTC
CDR3: CASSQEQGDYEQYF

size: .
V: TRBV7-3
D: TRBD1
J: TRBJ1-2
DNA: TGTGCCAGCAGCCCAACGGGGACAGGGCTCAACTATGGCTACACCTTC
CDR3: CASSPTGTGLNYGYTF

size: .
V: TRBV19
D: .
J: TRBJ2-7
DNA: TGTGCCAGTAGGGGACTTTTCTACGAGCAGTACTTC
CDR3: CASRGLFYEQYF

size: .
V: TRBV7-9
D: .
J: TRBJ2-3
DNA: TGTGCCAGCAGCTTAAGGACTAGCACAGATACGCAGTATTTT
CDR3: CASSLRTSTDTQYF

size: once
V: TRBV4-2
D: TRBD1
J: TRBJ2-2
DNA: TGTGCCAGCAGCTCCAGGGGGCTCGGCGGGGAGCTGTTTTTT
CDR3: CASSSRGLGGELFF

size: .
V: TRBV2
D: TRBD1
J: TRBJ2-3
DNA: TGTGCCAGCGAGAGAAGAGGACAGGGGATTTACACAGATACGCAGTATTTT
CDR3: CASERRGQGIYTDTQYF

size: once
V: TRBV6-5
D: .
J: TRBJ2-7
DNA: TGTGCCAGCCGGGACGGAGGGGACGAGCAGTACTTC
CDR3: CASRDGGDEQYF